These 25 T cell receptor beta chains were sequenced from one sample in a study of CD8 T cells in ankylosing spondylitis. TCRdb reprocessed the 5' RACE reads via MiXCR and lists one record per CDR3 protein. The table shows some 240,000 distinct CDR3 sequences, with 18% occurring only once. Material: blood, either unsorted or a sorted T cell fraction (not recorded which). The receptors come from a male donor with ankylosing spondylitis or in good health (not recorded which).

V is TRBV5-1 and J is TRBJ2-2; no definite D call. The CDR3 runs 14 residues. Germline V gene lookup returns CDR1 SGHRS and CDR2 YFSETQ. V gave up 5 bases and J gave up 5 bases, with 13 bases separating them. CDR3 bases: TGCGCCAGCAGGGTTTTAGGGTTGACCGGGGAGCTGTTTTTT. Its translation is CASRVLGLTGELFF.

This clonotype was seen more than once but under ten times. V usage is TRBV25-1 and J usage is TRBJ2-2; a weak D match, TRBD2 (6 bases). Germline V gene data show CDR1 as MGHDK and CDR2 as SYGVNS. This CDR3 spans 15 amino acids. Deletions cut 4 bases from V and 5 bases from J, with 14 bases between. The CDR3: CASSGASVGTGELFF. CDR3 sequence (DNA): TGTGCCAGCAGTGGGGCTAGCGTGGGGACCGGGGAGCTGTTTTTT.

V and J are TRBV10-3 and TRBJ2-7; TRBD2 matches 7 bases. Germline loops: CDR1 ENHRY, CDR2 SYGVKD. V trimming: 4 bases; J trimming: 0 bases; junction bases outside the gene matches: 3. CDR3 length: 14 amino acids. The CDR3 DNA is TGTGCCATCAGTGGTCGGGAGGTCTCCTACGAGCAGTACTTC. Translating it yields CAISGREVSYEQYF.

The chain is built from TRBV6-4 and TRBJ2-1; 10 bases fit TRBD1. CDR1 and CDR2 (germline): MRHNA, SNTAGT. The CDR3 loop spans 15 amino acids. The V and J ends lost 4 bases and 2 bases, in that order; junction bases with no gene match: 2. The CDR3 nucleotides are TGTGCCAGCAGTGTGGGGACAGGGGCCTACAATGAGCAGTTCTTC. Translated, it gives CASSVGTGAYNEQFF.

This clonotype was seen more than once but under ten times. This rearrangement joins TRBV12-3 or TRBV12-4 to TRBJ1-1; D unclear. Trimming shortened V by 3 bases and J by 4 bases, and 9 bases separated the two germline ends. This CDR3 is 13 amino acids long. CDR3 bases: TGTGCCAGCAGTTTTAGAGACACCACTGAAGCTTTCTTT. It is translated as CASSFRDTTEAFF.

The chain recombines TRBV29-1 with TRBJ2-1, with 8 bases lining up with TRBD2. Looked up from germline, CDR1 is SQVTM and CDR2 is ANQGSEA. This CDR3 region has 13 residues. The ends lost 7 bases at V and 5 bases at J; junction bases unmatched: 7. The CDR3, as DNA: TGCAGCGCCGCGGGGGGTCCTAACAATGAGCAGTTCTTC. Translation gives CSAAGGPNNEQFF.

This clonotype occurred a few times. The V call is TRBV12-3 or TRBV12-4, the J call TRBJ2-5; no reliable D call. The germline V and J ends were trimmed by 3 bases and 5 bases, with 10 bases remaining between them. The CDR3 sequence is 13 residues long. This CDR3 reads CASSLSLGETQYF. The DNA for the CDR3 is TGTGCCAGCAGTTTGTCCCTGGGGGAGACCCAGTACTTC.

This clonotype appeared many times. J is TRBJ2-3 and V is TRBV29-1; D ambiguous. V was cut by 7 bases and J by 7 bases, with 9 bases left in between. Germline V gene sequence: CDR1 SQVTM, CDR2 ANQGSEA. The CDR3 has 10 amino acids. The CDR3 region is CSAEANTQYF. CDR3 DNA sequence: TGCAGCGCCGAAGCGAATACGCAGTATTTT.

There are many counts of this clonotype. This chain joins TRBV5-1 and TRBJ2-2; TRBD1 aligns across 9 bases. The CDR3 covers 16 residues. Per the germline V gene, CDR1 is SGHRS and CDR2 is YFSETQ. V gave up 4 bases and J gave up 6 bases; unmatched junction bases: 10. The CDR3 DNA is TGCGCCAGCAGCCTCGGGACAGGGAGTAGAGCCGGGGAGCTGTTTTTT. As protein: CASSLGTGSRAGELFF.

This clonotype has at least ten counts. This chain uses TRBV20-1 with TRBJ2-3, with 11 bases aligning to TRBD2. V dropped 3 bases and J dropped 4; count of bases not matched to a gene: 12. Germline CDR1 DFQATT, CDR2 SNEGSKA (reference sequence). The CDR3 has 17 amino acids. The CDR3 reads CSARGLAAMLTADTQYF. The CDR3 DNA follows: TGCAGTGCTAGGGGACTAGCGGCAATGCTAACCGCAGATACGCAGTATTTT.

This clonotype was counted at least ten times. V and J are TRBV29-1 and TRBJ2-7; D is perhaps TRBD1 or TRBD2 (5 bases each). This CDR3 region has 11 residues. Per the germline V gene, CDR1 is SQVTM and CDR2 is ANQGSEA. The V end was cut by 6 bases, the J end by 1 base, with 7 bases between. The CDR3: CSVRESYEQYF. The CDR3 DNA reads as TGCAGCGTCAGGGAGTCCTACGAGCAGTACTTC.

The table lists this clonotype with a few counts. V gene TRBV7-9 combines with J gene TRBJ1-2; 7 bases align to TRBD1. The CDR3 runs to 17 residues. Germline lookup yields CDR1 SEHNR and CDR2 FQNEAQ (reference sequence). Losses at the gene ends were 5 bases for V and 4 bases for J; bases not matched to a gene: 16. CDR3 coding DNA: TGTGCCAGCAGCATCACACGGACCGACAGGGAGTTCTATGGCTACACCTTC. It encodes CASSITRTDREFYGYTF.

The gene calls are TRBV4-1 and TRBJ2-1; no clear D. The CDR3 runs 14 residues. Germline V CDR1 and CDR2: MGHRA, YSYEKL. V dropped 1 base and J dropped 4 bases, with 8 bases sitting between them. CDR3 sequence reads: CASSQVEEYNEQFF. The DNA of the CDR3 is TGCGCCAGCAGCCAAGTTGAGGAGTACAATGAGCAGTTCTTC.

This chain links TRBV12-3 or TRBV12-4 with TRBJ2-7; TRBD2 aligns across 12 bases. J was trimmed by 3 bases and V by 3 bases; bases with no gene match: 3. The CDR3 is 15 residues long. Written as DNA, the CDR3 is TGTGCCAGCAGTTTCGGACTAGCGGGAAACTACGAGCAGTACTTC. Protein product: CASSFGLAGNYEQYF.

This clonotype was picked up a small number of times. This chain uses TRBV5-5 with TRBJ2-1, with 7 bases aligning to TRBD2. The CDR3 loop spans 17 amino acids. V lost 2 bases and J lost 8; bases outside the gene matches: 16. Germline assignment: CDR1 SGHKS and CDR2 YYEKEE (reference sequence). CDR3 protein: CASSFPNQTGGFHEQFF. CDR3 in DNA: TGTGCCAGCAGCTTCCCCAACCAAACGGGAGGCTTTCATGAGCAGTTCTTC.

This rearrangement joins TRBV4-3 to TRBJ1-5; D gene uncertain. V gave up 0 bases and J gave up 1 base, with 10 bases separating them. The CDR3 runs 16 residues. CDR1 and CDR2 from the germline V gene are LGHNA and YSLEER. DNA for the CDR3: TGCGCCAGCAGCCAAGATCGGGGTTTGAGCAATCAGCCCCAGCATTTT. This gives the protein CASSQDRGLSNQPQHF.

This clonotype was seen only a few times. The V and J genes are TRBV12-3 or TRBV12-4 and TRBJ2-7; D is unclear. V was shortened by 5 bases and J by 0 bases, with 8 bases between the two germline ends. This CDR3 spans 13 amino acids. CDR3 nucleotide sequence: TGTGCCAGCAGTCCACAAAGCTCCTACGAGCAGTACTTC. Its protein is CASSPQSSYEQYF.

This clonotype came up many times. Here the CDR3 DNA reads TGCAGTGCTAGACAACAGAACAATGAGCAGTTCTTC. This sequence encodes CSARQQNNEQFF. This sequence joins TRBV20-1 and TRBJ2-1; D not certain. V was shortened by 2 bases and J by 5 bases, with 7 bases between the two germline ends. The CDR3 length is 12 residues. Germline CDR1 reads DFQATT; CDR2 reads SNEGSKA (reference sequence).

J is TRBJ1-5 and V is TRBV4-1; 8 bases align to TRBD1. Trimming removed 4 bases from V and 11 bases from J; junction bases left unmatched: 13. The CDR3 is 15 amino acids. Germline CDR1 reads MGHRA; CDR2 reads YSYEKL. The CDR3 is CASSPSPGQVGAQHF. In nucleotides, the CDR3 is TGCGCCAGCAGCCCCAGCCCGGGACAGGTGGGGGCCCAGCATTTT.

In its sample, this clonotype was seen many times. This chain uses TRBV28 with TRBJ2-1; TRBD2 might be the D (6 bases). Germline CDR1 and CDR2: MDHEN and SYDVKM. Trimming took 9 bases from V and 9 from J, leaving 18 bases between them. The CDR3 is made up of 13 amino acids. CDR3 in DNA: TGTGCCAGTAGGCGGGGAGGTAATATTGAGCAGTTCTTC. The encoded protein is CASRRGGNIEQFF.

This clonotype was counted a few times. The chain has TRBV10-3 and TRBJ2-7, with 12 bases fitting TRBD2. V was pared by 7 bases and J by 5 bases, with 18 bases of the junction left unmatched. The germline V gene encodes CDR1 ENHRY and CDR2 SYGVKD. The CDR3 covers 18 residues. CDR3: CAITEEDRQTSGSHEQYF. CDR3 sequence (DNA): TGTGCCATCACCGAGGAGGACAGACAGACTAGCGGGAGTCACGAGCAGTACTTC.

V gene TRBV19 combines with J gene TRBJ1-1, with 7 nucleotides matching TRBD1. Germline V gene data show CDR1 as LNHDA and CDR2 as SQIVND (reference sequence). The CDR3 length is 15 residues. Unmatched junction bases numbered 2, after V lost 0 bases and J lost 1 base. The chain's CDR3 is CASSIEDRKNTEAFF. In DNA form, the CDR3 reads TGTGCCAGTAGTATAGAGGACAGGAAGAACACTGAAGCTTTCTTT.

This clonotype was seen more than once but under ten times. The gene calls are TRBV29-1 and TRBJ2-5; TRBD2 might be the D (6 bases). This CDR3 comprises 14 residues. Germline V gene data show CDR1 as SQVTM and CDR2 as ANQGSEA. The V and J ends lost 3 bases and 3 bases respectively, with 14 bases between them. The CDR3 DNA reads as TGCAGCGTTGAGCAACGGGACTTAGAAGAGACCCAGTACTTC. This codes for CSVEQRDLEETQYF.

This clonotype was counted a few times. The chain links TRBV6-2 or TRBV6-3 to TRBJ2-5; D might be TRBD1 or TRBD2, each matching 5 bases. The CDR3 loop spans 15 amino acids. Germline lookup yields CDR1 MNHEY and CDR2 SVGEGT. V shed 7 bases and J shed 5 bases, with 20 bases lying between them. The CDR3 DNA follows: TGTGCCAGCACCATCTCCTCCGGGGCGGGTGAGACCCAGTACTTC. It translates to CASTISSGAGETQYF.

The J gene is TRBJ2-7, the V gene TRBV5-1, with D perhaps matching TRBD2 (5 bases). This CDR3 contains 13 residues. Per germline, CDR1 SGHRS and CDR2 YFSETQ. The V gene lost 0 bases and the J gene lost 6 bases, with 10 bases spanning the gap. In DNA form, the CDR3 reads TGCGCCAGCAGCTTGGTAAGCGGCGGCGAGCAGTACTTC. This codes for CASSLVSGGEQYF.